This TCR beta chain was captured by sequencing in a study of T cells in Graves' hyperthyroidism and ophthalmopathy. Study details: Staff took peripheral blood when the initial diagnosis was made, before any treatment began.

General study findings and limits: From stable hyperthyroidism, ophthalmopathy was separated by a 13 V-J model.

TCR beta CDR3 regions were amplified from RNA transcripts. RT-PCR in the first round (using the HTBI primer set) targeted the TCR CDR3. TCRdb used MiXCR to reprocess the multiplex PCR reads, holding one entry per CDR3 protein. This sample has 490,000 or so distinct CDR3 sequences; around 15% occur once, and the top ten carry about 31%. The CDR3 consists of 17 residues. Germline CDR1 is LGHNA and CDR2 is YSLEER. The V and J ends lost 1 base and 4 bases respectively, with 18 bases between them. In regard to this clonotype: Its antigen is not known.

The gene calls are TRBV4-3 and TRBJ2-3; tentative D call: TRBD2 (5 bases). The specimen sequenced was blood. The receptor was isolated from a woman in her thirties with Graves' ophthalmopathy. Here the CDR3 DNA reads TGCGCCAGCAGCCAAGTCCCACTCCTCGAGGGCGCAGATACGCAGTATTTT. Translating gives CASSQVPLLEGADTQYF.